What follows describes a single T cell receptor (beta chain). The CDR3 length is 14 residues. The germline V and J ends were trimmed by 1 base and 5 bases, with 7 bases remaining between them. In germline, CDR1 is SGHRS, CDR2 YFSETQ. The source of the sample is a study of cytomegalovirus exposure and HLA in healthy donors. PCR involved 60 Vbeta and 13 Jbeta primers. TCRdb's table, derived via immunoSEQ multiplex PCR, lists solely in-frame clones and lacks some. Of roughly 120,000 clones listed, 70% to 85% are singletons. The V call is TRBV5-1, the J call TRBJ1-6; D is perhaps TRBD1 (6 bases). Sequences were obtained from PBMCs. The TCR was taken from a woman aged 45-59 years in good health and CMV-seropositive. CDR3 DNA: TGCGCCAGCAGCTTGTCAGGGGATAATTCACCCCTCCACTTT. Amino acids: CASSLSGDNSPLHF.